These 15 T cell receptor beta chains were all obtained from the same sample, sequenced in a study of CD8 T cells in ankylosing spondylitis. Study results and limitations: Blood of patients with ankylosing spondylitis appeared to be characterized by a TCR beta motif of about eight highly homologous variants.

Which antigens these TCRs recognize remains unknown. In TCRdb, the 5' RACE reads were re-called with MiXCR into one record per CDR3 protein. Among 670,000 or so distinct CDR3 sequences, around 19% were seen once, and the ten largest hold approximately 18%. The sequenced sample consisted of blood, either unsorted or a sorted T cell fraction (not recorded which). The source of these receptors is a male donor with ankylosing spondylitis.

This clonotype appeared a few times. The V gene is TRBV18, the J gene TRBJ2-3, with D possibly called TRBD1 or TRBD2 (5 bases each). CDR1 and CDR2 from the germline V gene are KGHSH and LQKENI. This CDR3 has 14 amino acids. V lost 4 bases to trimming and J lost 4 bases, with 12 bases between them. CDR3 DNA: TGTGCCAGCTCACTGGGTAGGGACGCAGATACGCAGTATTTT. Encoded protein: CASSLGRDADTQYF.

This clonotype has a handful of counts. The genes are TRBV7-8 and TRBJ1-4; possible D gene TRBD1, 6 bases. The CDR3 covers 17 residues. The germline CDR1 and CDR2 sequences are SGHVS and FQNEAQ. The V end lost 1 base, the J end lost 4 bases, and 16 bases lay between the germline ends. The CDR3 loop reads CASSLEGGTFLNEKLFF. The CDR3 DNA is TGTGCCAGCAGCTTAGAGGGGGGGACCTTTCTTAATGAAAAACTGTTTTTT.

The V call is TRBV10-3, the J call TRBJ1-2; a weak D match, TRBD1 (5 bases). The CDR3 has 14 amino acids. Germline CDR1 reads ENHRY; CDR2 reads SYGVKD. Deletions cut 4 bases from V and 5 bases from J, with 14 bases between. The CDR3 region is CAISATDRPYGYTF. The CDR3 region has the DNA TGTGCCATCAGTGCGACAGATCGCCCATATGGCTACACCTTC.

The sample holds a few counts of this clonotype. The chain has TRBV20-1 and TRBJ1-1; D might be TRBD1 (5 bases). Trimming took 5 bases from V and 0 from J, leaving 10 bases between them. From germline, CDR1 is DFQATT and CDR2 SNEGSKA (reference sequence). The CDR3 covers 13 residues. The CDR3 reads CSAAGTVNTEAFF. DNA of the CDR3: TGCAGTGCTGCCGGGACGGTGAACACTGAAGCTTTCTTT.

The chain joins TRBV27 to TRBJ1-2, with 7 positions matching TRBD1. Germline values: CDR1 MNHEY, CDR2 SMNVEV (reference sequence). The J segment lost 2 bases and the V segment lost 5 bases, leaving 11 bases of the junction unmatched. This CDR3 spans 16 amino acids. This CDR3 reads CASSPQPGQPNYGYTF. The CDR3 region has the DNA TGTGCCAGCAGTCCACAACCGGGACAGCCGAACTATGGCTACACCTTC.

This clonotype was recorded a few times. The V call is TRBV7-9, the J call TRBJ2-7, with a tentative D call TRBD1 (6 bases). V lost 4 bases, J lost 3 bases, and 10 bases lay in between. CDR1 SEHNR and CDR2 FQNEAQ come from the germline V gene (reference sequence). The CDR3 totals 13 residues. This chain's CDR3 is CASSYRTDYEQYF. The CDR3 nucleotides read TGTGCCAGCAGCTATAGGACAGACTACGAGCAGTACTTC.

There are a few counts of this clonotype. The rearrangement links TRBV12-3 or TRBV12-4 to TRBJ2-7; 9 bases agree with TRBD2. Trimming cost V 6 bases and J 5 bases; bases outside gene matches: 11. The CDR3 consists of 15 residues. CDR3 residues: CASSPVRLAANEQYF. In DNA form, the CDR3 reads TGTGCCAGCAGCCCGGTAAGACTAGCGGCAAACGAGCAGTACTTC.

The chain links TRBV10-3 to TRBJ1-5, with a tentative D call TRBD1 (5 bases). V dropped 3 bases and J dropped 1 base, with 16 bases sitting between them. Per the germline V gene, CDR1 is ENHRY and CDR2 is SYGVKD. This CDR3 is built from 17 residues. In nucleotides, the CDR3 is TGTGCCATCAGTGACTGGGACTCAAGGACGAGCAATCAGCCCCAGCATTTT. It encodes CAISDWDSRTSNQPQHF.

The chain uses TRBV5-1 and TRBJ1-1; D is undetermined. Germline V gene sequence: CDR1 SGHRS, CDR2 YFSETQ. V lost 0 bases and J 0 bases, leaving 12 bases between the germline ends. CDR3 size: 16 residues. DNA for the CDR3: TGCGCCAGCAGCTTGGCAGAGAGCCACATGAACACTGAAGCTTTCTTT. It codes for CASSLAESHMNTEAFF.

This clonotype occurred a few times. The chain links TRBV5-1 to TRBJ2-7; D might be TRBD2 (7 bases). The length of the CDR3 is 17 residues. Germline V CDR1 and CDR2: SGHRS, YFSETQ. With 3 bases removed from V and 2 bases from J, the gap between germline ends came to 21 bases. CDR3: CASSSAPPGGGTYEQYF. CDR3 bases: TGCGCCAGCAGCTCCGCCCCTCCTGGCGGGGGCACCTACGAGCAGTACTTC.

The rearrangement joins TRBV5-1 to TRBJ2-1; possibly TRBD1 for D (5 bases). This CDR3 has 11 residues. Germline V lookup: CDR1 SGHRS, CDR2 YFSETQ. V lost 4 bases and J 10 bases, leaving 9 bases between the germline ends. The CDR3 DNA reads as TGCGCCAGCAGCCCCGGACAAGAGCAGTTCTTC. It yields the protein CASSPGQEQFF.

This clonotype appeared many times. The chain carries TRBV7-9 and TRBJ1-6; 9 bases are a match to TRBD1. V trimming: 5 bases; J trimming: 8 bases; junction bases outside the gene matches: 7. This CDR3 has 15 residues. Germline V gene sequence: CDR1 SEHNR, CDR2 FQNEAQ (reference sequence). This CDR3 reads CASSRAGQGYSPLHF. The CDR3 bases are TGTGCCAGCAGCCGAGCAGGACAGGGGTATTCACCCCTCCACTTT.

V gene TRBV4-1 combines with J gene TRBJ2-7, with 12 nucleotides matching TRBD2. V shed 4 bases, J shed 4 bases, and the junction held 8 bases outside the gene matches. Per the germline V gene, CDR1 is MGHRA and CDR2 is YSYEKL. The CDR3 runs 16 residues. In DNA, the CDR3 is TGCGCCAGCAGCCCAACTAGCGGGGGGACCATGTACGAGCAGTACTTC. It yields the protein CASSPTSGGTMYEQYF.

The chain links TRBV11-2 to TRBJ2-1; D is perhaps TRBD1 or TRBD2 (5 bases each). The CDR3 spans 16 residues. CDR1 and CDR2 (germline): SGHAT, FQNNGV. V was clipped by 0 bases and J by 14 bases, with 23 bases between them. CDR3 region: CASSLDVALLGGLEFF. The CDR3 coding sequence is TGTGCCAGCAGCTTAGACGTGGCTCTCCTTGGGGGTCTCGAGTTCTTC.

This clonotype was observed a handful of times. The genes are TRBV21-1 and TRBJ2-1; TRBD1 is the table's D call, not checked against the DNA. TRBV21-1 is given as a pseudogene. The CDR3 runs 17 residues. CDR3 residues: CASSKDTRQGSSNEQFF. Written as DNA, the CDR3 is TGTGCCAGCAGCAAAGATACGCGACAGGGGTCTTCGAATGAGCAGTTCTTC.